This entry features one T cell receptor beta chain sequence. The data belong to a study of technical replicates of blood from several donors. V lost 3 bases to trimming and J lost 4 bases, with 13 bases between them. The CDR3 is 15 residues long. Germline V CDR1 and CDR2: ENHRY, SYGVKD. Assay: immunoSEQ multiplex PCR; the TCRdb copy retains only in-frame clones and omits some. Of tens of thousands of clones listed, 85% to 95% are singletons. The sample comprised T cells isolated from PBMCs. This sequence originates from a human donor in good health. The V gene is TRBV10-3, the J gene TRBJ1-5; D perhaps matches TRBD1 (5 bases). CDR3 coding DNA: TGTGCCATCAGTGAACGAGGTACAGGTAATCAGCCCCAGCATTTT. Translating gives CAISERGTGNQPQHF.